The clone carrying this T cell receptor beta chain was seen more than once but under ten times. The data were taken from a study of T cells in Graves' hyperthyroidism and ophthalmopathy. Study background: Staff took peripheral blood when the initial diagnosis was made, before any treatment began.

The CDR3 runs 16 residues. Germline CDR1 is SGHTA and CDR2 is FQGTGA. V was cut by 4 bases and J by 2 bases, with 16 bases left in between. Diagnosis of hyperthyroidism was new in patients aged 18 to 65, and its duration was under 2 months. Clinical symptoms, serum thyroxine, TRAb, thyroid ultrasound and orbital computed tomography informed diagnoses. Predating any ophthalmopathy symptoms, the blood sample was taken at first hyperthyroidism diagnosis. Amplification of TCR beta CDR3 regions used RNA as the template. The HTBI primer set served for first-round RT-PCR of the TCR CDR3. MiXCR, applied by TCRdb to the multiplex PCR reads, yields one record per CDR3 protein. In the table there are 690,000 or so distinct CDR3 sequences, around 19% of which are singletons.

The sequenced material came from blood. The clonotype was recovered from a woman aged 50 to 65 with Graves' hyperthyroidism that later progressed to Graves' ophthalmopathy. The chain employs TRBV7-3 and TRBJ2-3; D perhaps matches TRBD1 (6 bases). The CDR3 is CASSSHGQIFTDTQYF. CDR3 bases: TGTGCCAGCAGCTCCCACGGACAGATTTTCACAGATACGCAGTATTTT.